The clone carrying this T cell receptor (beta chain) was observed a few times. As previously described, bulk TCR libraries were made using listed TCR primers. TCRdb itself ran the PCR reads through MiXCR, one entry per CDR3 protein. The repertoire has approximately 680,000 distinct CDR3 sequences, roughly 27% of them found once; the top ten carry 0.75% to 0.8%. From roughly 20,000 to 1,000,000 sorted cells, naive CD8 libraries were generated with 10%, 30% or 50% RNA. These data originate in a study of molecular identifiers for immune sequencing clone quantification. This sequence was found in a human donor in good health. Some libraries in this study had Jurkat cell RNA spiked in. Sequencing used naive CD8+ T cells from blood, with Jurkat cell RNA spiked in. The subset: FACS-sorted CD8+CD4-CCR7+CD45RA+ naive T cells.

The CDR3 DNA sequence: TGTGCCAGTAGTCCCCTTTCGACCCCAAACATTCAGTACTTC. It translates to CASSPLSTPNIQYF. The chain is built from TRBV19 and TRBJ2-4; no clear D. The CDR3 runs to 14 residues. Germline-derived CDR1 and CDR2 are LNHDA and SQIVND (reference sequence). The germline V and J ends were trimmed by 5 bases and 6 bases, with 14 bases remaining between them.